The clone carrying this T cell receptor (beta chain) has just a few counts. Its antigen is not known. This entry comes from a study of CD8 T cells in ankylosing spondylitis. This CDR3 contains 11 residues. Germline V gene data show CDR1 as ENHRY and CDR2 as SYGVKD. The V segment lost 10 bases and the J segment 5 bases; nucleotides outside the gene matches: 5. TCRdb recomputed calls from the 5' RACE reads with MiXCR, one row per CDR3 protein. The table includes about 260,000 distinct CDR3 sequences, under 30% detected once. Broader study findings: CD8+ cells made up the disease-linked clones, which were relatively rare in peripheral blood.

This rearrangement joins TRBV10-3 to TRBJ2-7; 7 bases agree with TRBD1. The sequencing sample was made of blood, either unsorted or a sorted T cell fraction (not recorded which). The clonotype comes from a male donor with ankylosing spondylitis or in good health (not recorded which). CDR3 coding DNA: TGTGCCACCGAGCAGGGGGACGAGCAGTACTTC. Translation gives CATEQGDEQYF.